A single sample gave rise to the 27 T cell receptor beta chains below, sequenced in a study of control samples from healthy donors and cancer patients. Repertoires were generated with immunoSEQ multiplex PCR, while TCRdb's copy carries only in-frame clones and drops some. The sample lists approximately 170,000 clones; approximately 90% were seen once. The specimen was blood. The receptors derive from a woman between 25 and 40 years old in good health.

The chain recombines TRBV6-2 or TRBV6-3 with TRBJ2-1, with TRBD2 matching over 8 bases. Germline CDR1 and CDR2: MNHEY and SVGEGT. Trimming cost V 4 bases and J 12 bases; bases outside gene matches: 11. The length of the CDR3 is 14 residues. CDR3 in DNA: TGTGCCAGCAGTTTAACGCAGCGGGAGACTCCGCAGTTCTTC. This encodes CASSLTQRETPQFF.

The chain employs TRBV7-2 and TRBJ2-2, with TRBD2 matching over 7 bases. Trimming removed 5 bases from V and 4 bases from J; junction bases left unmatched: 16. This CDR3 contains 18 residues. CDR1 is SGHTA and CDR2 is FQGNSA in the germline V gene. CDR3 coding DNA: TGTGCCAGCAGCCCAGGACTAGTGGGAGGGCGGGGCACCGGGGAGCTGTTTTTT. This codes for CASSPGLVGGRGTGELFF.

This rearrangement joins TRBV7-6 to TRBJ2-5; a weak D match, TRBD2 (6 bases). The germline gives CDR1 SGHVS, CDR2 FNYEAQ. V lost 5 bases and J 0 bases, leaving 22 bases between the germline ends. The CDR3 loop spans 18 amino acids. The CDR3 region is CASSGDSKGTPDQETQYF. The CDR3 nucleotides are TGTGCCAGCAGCGGAGACTCAAAGGGGACTCCCGACCAAGAGACCCAGTACTTC.

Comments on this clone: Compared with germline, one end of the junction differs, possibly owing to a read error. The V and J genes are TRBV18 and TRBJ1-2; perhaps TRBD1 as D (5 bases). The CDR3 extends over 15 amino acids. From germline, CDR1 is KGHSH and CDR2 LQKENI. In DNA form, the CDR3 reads TGTGCCAGCTCCCAAATCCCGGGGACCGAGGCCCTTCCTTGCTTC. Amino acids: CASSQIPGTEALPCF.

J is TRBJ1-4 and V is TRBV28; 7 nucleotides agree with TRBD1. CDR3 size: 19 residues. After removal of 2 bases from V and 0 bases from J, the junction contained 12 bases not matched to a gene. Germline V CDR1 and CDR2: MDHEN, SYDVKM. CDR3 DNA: TGTGCCAGCAGTTTACCCGGACAGGTCCTAATTACAACTAATGAAAAACTGTTTTTT. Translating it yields CASSLPGQVLITTNEKLFF.

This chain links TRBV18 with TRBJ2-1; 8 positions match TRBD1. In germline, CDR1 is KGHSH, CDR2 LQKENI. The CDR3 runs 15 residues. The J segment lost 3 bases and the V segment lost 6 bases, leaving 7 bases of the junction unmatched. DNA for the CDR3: TGTGCCAGCTCGGAGGGACAGGAACACTACAATGAGCAGTTCTTC. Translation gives CASSEGQEHYNEQFF. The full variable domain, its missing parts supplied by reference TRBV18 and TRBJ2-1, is NAGVMQNPRHLVRRRGQEARLRCSPMKGHSHVYWYRQLPEEGLKFMVYLQKENIIDESGMPKERFSAEFPKEGPSILRIQQVVRGDSAAYFCASSEGQEHYNEQFFGPGTRLTVL.

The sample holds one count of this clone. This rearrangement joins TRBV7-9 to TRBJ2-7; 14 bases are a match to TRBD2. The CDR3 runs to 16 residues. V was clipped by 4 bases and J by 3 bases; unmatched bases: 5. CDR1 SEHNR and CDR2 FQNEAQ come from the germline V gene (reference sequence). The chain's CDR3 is CASSSTSGRALYEQYF. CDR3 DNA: TGTGCCAGCAGCTCGACTAGCGGGAGGGCCCTCTACGAGCAGTACTTC.

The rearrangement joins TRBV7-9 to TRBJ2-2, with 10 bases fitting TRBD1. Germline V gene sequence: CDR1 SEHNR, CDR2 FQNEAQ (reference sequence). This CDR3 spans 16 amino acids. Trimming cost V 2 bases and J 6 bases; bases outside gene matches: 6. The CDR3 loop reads CASSLPPGTGAGELFF. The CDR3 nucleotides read TGTGCCAGCAGCTTACCGCCTGGGACAGGGGCCGGGGAGCTGTTTTTT.

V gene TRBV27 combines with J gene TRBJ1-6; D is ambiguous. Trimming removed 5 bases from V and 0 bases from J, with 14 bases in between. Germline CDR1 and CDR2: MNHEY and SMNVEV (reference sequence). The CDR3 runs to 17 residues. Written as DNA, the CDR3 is TGTGCCAGCAGTCCGCTGGACGGCGGCTCCTATAATTCACCCCTCCACTTT. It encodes CASSPLDGGSYNSPLHF.

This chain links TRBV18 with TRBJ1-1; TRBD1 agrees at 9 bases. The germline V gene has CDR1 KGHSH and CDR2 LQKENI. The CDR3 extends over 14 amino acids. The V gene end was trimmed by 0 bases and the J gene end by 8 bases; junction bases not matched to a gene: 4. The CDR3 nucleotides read TGTGCCAGCTCACCACCTGGGACAGGGCTAGAAGCTTTCTTT. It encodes CASSPPGTGLEAFF.

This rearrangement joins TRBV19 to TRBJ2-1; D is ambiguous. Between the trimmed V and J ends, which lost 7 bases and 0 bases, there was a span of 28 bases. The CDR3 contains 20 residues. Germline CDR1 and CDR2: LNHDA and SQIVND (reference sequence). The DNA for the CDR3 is TGTGCCAGTATCCGACTGGCGCGAAGAGTCATAAGGCTCTCCTACAATGAGCAGTTCTTC. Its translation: CASIRLARRVIRLSYNEQFF.

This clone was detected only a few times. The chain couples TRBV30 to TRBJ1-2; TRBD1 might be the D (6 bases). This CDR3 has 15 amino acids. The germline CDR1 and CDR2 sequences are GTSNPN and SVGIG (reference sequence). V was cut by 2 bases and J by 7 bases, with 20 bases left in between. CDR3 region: CAWSRLRGGRSGYTF. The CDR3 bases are TGTGCCTGGAGTAGGCTAAGAGGGGGGCGAAGTGGCTACACCTTC.

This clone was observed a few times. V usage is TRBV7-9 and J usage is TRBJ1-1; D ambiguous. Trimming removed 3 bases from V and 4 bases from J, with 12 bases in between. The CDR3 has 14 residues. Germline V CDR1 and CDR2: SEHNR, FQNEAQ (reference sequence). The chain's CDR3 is CASSFEGLGTEAFF. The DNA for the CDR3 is TGTGCCAGCAGCTTCGAGGGTCTGGGCACTGAAGCTTTCTTT.

DNA for the CDR3: TGTGCCAGCAGTGAGGGGGACAGAGGAAGAATTAGCGGGTCCTCCTACGAGCAGTACTTC. Amino acid sequence: CASSEGDRGRISGSSYEQYF. The gene calls are TRBV6-4 and TRBJ2-7; D may match TRBD1 or TRBD2 (7 bases each). The V gene's germline CDR1 is MRHNA and CDR2 SNTAGT. This CDR3 contains 20 residues. The germline V and J ends were trimmed by 3 bases and 0 bases, with 27 bases remaining between them.

The CDR3 protein is CSAREQETQYF. CDR3 sequence (DNA): TGCAGTGCTAGAGAGCAAGAGACCCAGTACTTC. J is TRBJ2-5 and V is TRBV20-1; no clear D gene. The CDR3 is 11 amino acids. The germline gives CDR1 DFQATT, CDR2 SNEGSKA (reference sequence). Deletions cut 0 bases from V and 2 bases from J, with 1 base between.

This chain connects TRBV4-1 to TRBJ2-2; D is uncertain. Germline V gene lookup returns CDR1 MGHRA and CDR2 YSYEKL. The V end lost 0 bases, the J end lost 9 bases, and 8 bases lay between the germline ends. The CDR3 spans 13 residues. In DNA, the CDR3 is TGCGCCAGCAGCCAAGAGAACTCGCGGGAGCTGTTTTTT. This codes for CASSQENSRELFF.

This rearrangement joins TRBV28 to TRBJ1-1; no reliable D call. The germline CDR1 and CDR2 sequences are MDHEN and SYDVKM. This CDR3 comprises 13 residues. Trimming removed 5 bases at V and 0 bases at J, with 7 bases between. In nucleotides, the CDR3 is TGTGCCAGCAGTGTTATTATGAACACTGAAGCTTTCTTT. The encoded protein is CASSVIMNTEAFF.

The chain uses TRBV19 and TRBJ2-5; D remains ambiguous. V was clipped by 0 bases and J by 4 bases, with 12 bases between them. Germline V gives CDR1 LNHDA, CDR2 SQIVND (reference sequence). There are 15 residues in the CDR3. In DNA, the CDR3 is TGTGCCAGTAGTATAGAAGGAACGGATAGAGAGACCCAGTACTTC. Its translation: CASSIEGTDRETQYF.

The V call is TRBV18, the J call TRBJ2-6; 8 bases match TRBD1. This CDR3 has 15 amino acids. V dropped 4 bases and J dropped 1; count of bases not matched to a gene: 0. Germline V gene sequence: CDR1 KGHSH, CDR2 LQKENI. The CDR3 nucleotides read TGTGCCAGCTCACGACAGGGGTCTGGGGCCAACGTCCTGACTTTC. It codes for CASSRQGSGANVLTF. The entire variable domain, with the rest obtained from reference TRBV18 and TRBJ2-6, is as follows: NAGVMQNPRHLVRRRGQEARLRCSPMKGHSHVYWYRQLPEEGLKFMVYLQKENIIDESGMPKERFSAEFPKEGPSILRIQQVVRGDSAAYFCASSRQGSGANVLTFGAGSRLTVL.

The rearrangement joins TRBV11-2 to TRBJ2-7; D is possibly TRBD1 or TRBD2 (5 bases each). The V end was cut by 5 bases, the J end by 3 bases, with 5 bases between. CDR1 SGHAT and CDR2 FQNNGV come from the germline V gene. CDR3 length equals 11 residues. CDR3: CASSGGYEQYF. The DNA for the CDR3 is TGTGCCAGCAGCGGGGGCTACGAGCAGTACTTC.

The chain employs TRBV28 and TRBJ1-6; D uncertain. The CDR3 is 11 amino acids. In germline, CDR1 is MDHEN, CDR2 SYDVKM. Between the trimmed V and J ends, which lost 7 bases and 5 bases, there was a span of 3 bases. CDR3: CASTDNSPLHF. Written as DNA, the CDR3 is TGTGCCAGCACCGATAATTCACCCCTCCACTTT.

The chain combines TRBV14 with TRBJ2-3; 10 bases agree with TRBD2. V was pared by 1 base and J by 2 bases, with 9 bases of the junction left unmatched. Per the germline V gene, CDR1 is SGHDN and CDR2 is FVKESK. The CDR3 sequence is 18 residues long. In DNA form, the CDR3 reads TGTGCCAGCAGCCAAGTCTCCCAGGGACTAGCGTTCACAGATACGCAGTATTTT. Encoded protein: CASSQVSQGLAFTDTQYF.

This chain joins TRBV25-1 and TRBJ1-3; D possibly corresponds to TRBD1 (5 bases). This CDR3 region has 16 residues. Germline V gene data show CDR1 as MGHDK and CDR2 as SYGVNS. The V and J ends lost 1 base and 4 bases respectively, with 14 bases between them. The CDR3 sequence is CASSEWVRAGGNTIYF. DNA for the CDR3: TGTGCCAGCAGTGAATGGGTGAGGGCAGGGGGAAACACCATATATTTT. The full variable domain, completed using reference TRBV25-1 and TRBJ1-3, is EADIYQTPRYLVIGTGKKITLECSQTMGHDKMYWYQQDPGMELHLIHYSYGVNSTEKGDLSSESTVSRIRTEHFPLTLESARPSHTSQYLCASSEWVRAGGNTIYFGEGSWLTVV.

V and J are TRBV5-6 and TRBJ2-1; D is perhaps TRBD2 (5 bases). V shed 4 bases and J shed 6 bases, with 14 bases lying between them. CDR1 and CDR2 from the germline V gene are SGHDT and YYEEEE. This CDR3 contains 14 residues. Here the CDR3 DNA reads TGTGCCAGCAGCCTTGCAGCTAGCCCCAATGAGCAGTTCTTC. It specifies CASSLAASPNEQFF.

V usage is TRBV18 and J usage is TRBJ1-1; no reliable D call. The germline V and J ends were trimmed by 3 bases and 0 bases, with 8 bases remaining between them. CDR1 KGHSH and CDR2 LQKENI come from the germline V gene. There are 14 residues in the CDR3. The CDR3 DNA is TGTGCCAGCTCACCCCCAGAAATGAACACTGAAGCTTTCTTT. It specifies CASSPPEMNTEAFF.

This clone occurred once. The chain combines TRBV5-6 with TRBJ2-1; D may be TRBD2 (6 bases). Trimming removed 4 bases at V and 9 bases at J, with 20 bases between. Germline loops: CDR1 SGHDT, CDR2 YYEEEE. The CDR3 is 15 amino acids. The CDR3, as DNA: TGTGCCAGCAGCACCGGGACTCGACGTGGAGGTGAGCAGTTCTTC. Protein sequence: CASSTGTRRGGEQFF.

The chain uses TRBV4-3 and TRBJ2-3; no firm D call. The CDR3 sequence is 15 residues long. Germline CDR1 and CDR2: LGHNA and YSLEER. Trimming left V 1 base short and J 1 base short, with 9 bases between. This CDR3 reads CASSQVRWGTDTQYF. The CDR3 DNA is TGCGCCAGCAGCCAAGTAAGGTGGGGCACAGATACGCAGTATTTT.